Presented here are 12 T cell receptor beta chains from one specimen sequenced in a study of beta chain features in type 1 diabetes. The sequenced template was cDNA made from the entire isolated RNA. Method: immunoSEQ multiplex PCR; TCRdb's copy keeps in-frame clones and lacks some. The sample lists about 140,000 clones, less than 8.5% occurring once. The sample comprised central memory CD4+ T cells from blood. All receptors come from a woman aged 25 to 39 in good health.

The CDR3 nucleotides are TGTGCCAGCAGCTTAGGGGGGGACCTAAACACTGAAGCTTTCTTT. Protein sequence: CASSLGGDLNTEAFF. The genes are TRBV7-2 and TRBJ1-1, with a weak D call TRBD1 (5 bases). The V gene's germline CDR1 is SGHTA and CDR2 FQGNSA. The germline V and J ends were trimmed by 1 base and 2 bases, with 11 bases remaining between them. This CDR3 comprises 15 residues.

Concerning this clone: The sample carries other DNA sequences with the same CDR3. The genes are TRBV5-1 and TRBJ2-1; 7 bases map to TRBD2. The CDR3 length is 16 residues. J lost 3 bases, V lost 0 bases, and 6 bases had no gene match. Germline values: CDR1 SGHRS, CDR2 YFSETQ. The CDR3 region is CASSLAPSGVYNEQFF. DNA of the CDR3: TGCGCCAGCAGCTTGGCCCCCAGCGGGGTCTACAATGAGCAGTTCTTC.

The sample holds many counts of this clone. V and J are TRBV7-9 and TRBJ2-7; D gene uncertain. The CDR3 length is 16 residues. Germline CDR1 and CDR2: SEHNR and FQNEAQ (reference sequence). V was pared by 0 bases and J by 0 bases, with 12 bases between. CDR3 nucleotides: TGTGCCAGCAGCTTAGCGCTCAGCGCGAGCTCCTACGAGCAGTACTTC. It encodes CASSLALSASSYEQYF. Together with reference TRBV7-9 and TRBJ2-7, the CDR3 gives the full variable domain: DTGVSQNPRHKITKRGQNVTFRCDPISEHNRLYWYRQTLGQGPEFLTYFQNEAQLEKSRLLSDRFSAERPKGSFSTLEIQRTEQGDSAMYLCASSLALSASSYEQYFGPGTRLTVT.

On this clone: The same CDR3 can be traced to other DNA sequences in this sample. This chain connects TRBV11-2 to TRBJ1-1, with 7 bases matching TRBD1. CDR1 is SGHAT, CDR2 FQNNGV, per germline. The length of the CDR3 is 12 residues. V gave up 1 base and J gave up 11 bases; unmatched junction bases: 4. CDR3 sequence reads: CASSLGQGEAFF. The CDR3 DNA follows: TGTGCCAGCAGCTTAGGACAGGGTGAGGCTTTCTTT.

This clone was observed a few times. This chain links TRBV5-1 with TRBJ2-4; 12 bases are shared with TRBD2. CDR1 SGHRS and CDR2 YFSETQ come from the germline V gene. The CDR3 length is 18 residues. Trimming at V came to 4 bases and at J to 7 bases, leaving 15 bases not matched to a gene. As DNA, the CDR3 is TGCGCCAGCAGCCCCGGAGCAGTGACTAGCGGGAGTCTCAACATTCAGTACTTC. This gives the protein CASSPGAVTSGSLNIQYF.

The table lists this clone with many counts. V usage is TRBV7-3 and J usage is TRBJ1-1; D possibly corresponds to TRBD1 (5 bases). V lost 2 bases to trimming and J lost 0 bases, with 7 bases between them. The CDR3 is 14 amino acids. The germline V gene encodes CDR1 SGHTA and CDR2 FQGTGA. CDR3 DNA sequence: TGTGCCAGCAGCTTAGCAGGGATGAACACTGAAGCTTTCTTT. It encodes CASSLAGMNTEAFF.

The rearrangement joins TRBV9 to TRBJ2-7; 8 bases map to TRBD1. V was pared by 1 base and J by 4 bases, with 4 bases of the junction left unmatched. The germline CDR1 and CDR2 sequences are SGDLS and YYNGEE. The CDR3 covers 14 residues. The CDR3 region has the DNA TGTGCCAGCAGCGTACAGGGGGCGGCATACGAGCAGTACTTC. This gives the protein CASSVQGAAYEQYF.

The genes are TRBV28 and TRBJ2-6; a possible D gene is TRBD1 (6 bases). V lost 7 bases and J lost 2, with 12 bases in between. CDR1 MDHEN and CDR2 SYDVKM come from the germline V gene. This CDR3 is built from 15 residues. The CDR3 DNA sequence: TGTGCCAGCACCCAAGCAGGGGCTGGGGCCAACGTCCTGACTTTC. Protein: CASTQAGAGANVLTF.

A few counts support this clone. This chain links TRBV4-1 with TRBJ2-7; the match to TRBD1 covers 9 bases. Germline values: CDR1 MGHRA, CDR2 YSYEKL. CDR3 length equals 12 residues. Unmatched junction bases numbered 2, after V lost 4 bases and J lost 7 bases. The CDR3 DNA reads TGCGCCAGCAGCCGGACAGGGGTTGAGCAGTACTTC. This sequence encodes CASSRTGVEQYF.

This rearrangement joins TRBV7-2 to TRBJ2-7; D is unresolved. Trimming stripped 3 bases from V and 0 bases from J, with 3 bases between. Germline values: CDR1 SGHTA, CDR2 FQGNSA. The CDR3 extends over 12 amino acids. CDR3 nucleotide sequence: TGTGCCAGCAGCTTTAGCTCCTACGAGCAGTACTTC. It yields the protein CASSFSSYEQYF.

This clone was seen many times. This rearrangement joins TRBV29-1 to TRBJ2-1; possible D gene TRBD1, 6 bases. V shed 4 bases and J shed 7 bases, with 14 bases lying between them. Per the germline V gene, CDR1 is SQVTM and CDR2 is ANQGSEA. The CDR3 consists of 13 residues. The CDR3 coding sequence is TGCAGCGTTGCCGTGACAGGTGATAATGAGCAGTTCTTC. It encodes CSVAVTGDNEQFF.

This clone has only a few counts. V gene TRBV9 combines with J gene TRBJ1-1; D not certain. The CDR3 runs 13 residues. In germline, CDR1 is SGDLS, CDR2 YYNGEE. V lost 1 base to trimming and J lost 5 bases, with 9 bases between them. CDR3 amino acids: CASSVKSGTEAFF. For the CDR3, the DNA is TGTGCCAGCAGCGTAAAGTCCGGGACTGAAGCTTTCTTT.